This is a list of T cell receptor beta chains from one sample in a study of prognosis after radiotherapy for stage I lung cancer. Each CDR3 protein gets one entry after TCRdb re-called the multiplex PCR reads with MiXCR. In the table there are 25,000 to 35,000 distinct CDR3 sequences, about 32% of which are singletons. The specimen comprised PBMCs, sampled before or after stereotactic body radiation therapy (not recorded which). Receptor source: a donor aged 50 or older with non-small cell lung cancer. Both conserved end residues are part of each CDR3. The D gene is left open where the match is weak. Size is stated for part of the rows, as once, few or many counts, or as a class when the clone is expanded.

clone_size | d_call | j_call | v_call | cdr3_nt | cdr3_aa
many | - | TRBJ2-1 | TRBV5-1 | TGCGCCAGCAGCTTGGAGCTCGGGATTTCAAATGAGCAGTTCTTC | CASSLELGISNEQFF
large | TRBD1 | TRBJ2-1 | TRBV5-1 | TGCGCCAGCAGCTTCGAACAGGGGGCGCGGTCCAATGAGCAGTTCTTC | CASSFEQGARSNEQFF
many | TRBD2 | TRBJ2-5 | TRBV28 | TGTGCCAGCAGTCTACGGGGACTAGCGGGGGGGACCCAGTACTTC | CASSLRGLAGGTQYF
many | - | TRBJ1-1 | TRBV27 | TGTGCCAGCAGTCCAGGGTTCCTTAGGACTGAAGCTTTCTTT | CASSPGFLRTEAFF
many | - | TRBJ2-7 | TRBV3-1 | TGTGCCAGCAGCCAACCGGGACACCTCTACGAGCAGTACTTC | CASSQPGHLYEQYF
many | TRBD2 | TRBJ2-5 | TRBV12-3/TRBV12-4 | TGTGCCAGCAGTCCGTTAGCGGGAGGAGAGACCCAGTACTTC | CASSPLAGGETQYF
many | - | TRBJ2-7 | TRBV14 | TGTGCCAGCAGCCCCTGGGAGGTGGGGACGCAGTACTTC | CASSPWEVGTQYF
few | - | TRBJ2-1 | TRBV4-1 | TGCGCCAGCAGCCAAGAGCCCAGCGGGTCCTACAATGAGCAGTCCTTC | CASSQEPSGSYNEQSF
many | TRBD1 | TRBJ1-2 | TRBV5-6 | TGTGCCAGCAGCTTGGTTTTCAGGGGGCTTCGGAGCTACACCTTC | CASSLVFRGLRSYTF
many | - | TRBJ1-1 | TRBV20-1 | TGCAGTGCTACCCCGGGGACTGAAGCTTTCTTT | CSATPGTEAFF
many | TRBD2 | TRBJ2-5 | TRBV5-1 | TGCGCCAGCAGCTTGTTGGGAGCGGGAGGTGGAAGCGAGACCCAGTACTTC | CASSLLGAGGGSETQYF
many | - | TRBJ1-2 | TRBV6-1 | TGTGCCAGCCTCAAAGGAGTGAACTATGGCTACACCTTC | CASLKGVNYGYTF
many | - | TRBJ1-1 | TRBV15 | TGTGCCACCAGCAGAGATTGGACACTGAACACTGAAGCTTTCTTT | CATSRDWTLNTEAFF
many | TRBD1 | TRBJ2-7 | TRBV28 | TGTGCCAGCAGACAGGGGAACGACTACGAGCAGTACTTC | CASRQGNDYEQYF
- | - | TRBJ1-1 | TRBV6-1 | TGTGCCAGCAGCCTGTGGGGGGTTGGGACTGAAGCTTTCTTT | CASSLWGVGTEAFF
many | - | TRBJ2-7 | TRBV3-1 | TGTGCCAGCAGCCAAGATTGGGGGGAGCAGTACTTC | CASSQDWGEQYF
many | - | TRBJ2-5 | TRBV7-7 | TGTGCCAGCAGCTTAGCGTGGGTGTCCCAAGAGACCCAGTACTTC | CASSLAWVSQETQYF
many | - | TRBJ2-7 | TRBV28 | TGTGCCAGCAGTTCTCCCAGTAGAGCCATCTACGAGCAGTACTTC | CASSSPSRAIYEQYF
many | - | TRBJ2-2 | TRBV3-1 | TGTGCCAGCAGCCAAGAAAGCGGGGAGCTGTTTTTT | CASSQESGELFF
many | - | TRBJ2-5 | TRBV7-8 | TGTGCCAGCAGCTACCGGGTAGGGGGTGAGACCCAGTACTTC | CASSYRVGGETQYF
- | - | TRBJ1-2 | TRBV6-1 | TGTGCCAGCAGTCCGACAGTCTCTGGCTACACCTTC | CASSPTVSGYTF
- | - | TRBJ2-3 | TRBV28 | TGTGCCAGCAGTTTCAGGAGTAGCACAGATACGCAGTATTTT | CASSFRSSTDTQYF
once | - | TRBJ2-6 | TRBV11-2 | TGTGCCATCAGCCCAGGGGAAGCATCTGGGGCCAACGTCCTGACTTTC | CAISPGEASGANVLTF
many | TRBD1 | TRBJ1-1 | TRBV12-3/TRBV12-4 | TGTGCCAGCAGGGACAGGTTTATGAACACTGAAGCTTTCTTT | CASRDRFMNTEAFF
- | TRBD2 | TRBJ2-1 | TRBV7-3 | TGTGCCAGCAGCCCCGGACTAGCGGGAGTGGTCCCCTACAATGAGCAGTTCTTC | CASSPGLAGVVPYNEQFF
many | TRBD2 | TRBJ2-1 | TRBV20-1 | TGCAGTGCTATAGGACTAGCGGGAGGGATTTCCTACAATGAGCAGTTCTTC | CSAIGLAGGISYNEQFF
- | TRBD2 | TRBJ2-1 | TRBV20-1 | TGCAGTGCTAGTCTTAGCGGGGCTACCTACAATGAGCAGTTCTTC | CSASLSGATYNEQFF
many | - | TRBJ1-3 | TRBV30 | TGTGCCTGGAGTCAACGCGGTCACTCTGGAAACACCATATATTTT | CAWSQRGHSGNTIYF
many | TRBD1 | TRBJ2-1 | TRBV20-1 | TGCAGTGCTAGGGGAGACGGGACAGGTTACAATGAGCAGTTCTTC | CSARGDGTGYNEQFF
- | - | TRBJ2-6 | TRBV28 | TGTGCCAGCAGACCCGGCCGTACCTACGAGCATTACTTC | CASRPGRTYEHYF
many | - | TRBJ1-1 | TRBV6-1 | TGTGCCAGCTCCTACGCTGAAGCTTTCTTT | CASSYAEAFF
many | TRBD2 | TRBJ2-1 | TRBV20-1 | TGCAGTGCTAGAGATACAATAGCGGGAGTGCTGTTCTTC | CSARDTIAGVLFF
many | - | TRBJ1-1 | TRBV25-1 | TGTGCCAGCAGTGGTCCCAAAATGAACACTGAAGCTTTCTTT | CASSGPKMNTEAFF
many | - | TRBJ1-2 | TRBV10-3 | TGTGCCATCAGTGGATGGGGGCTTTATGGCTACACCTTC | CAISGWGLYGYTF
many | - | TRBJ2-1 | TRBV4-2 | TGTGCCAGCAGCCAAGTCCTGGAGACCTACAATGAGCAGTTCTTC | CASSQVLETYNEQFF
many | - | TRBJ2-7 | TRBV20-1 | TGCAGTGCTACTCTTGGGGCGAGGGCGGCGCAGTACTTC | CSATLGARAAQYF
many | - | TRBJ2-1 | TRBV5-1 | TGCGCCAGCAGCGCATTCTTCCCGACGGAATCCTACAATGAGCAGTTCTTC | CASSAFFPTESYNEQFF
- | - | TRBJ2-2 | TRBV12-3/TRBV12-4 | TGTGCCAGCATGAACGGGGAGCTGTTTTTT | CASMNGELFF
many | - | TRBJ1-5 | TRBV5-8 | TGTGCCAGCAGCTTCCTGGTCCAGCCCCAGCATTTT | CASSFLVQPQHF
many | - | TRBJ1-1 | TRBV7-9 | TGTGCCACCGCCGGAGGGGCGGGCATGAACACTGAAGCTTTCTTT | CATAGGAGMNTEAFF
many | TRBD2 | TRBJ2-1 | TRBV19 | TGTGCCAGTAGGGCTAGCGGGATATATGAGCAGTTCTTC | CASRASGIYEQFF
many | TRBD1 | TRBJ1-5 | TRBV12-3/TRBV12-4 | TGTGCCAGCAGTTTAGGTCCGGGACAGGGACAGCCCCAGCATTTT | CASSLGPGQGQPQHF
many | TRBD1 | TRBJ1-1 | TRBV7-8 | TGTGCCAGCAGCGTTAGGACAGGCTTGAACACTGAAGCTTTCTTT | CASSVRTGLNTEAFF
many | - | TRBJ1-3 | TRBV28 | TGTGCCAGCACCTCACCAGTGTCTGGAAACACCATATATTTT | CASTSPVSGNTIYF
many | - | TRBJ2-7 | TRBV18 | TGTGCCAGCTCACGGCCGACAGTGGGCACCTACGAGCAGTACTTC | CASSRPTVGTYEQYF